This entry lists 2 T cell receptor beta chains sequenced from one sample in a study of shared clonotypes between healthy human individuals. Sequenced by immunoSEQ multiplex PCR; TCRdb stores in-frame clones only, minus some. The sample shows a few million clones, about 92% of them seen only once. The sample taken for sequencing was naive CD4+ T cells from PBMCs. Subset defined: CD45RA+ positively selected. The source is a man aged 18 to 29 in good health. Some clones in this sample may be carry-over from other donors' samples.

The chain combines TRBV7-9 with TRBJ2-3; D is tentatively TRBD1 or TRBD2 (6 bases each). This CDR3 is 17 amino acids long. Germline CDR1 is SEHNR and CDR2 is FQNEAQ (reference sequence). V shed 1 base and J shed 3 bases, with 17 bases lying between them. CDR3 bases: TGTGCCAGCAGCTTAGATTCCAGGCAGGGGAGGACAGATACGCAGTATTTT. Amino acids: CASSLDSRQGRTDTQYF.

This clone was picked up one time. V gene TRBV11-3 combines with J gene TRBJ2-7, with 9 bases aligning to TRBD1. Germline V gene lookup returns CDR1 SGHNT and CDR2 YENEEA. CDR3 length equals 14 residues. The J segment lost 6 bases and the V segment lost 1 base, leaving 4 bases of the junction unmatched. The CDR3 DNA follows: TGTGCCAGCAGCTTAGGGACAGGGGAAGGCGAGCAGTACTTC. Translating gives CASSLGTGEGEQYF.